Listed below are T cell receptor beta chains from one sample, sequenced in a study of post-analysis software for immune sequencing data. From the PCR reads, TCRdb called clonotypes with MiXCR, one entry per CDR3 protein. The top ten hold over 1.5% of the sample, which has 550,000 to 700,000 distinct CDR3 sequences, 44% seen once. The specimen was blood. The receptors here all came from a girl aged 5-17 years with multiple sclerosis. CDR3s include the opening cysteine and the closing phenylalanine or tryptophan. D genes are given only for firm matches. Only some rows state a clone size, as once, few, many or a class for expanded clones.

j_gene: TRBJ2-5
v_gene: TRBV9
d_gene: TRBD2
abundance: few
CDR3nt: TGTGCCAGCAGCTTCATAGCGGGGGGCTCCCAAGAGACCCAGTACTTC
CDR3aa: CASSFIAGGSQETQYF

j_gene: TRBJ2-1
v_gene: TRBV5-1
d_gene: TRBD2
abundance: .
CDR3nt: TGCGCCAGCGGGTCTAGCGGGGGGAACAATGAGCAGTTCTTC
CDR3aa: CASGSSGGNNEQFF

j_gene: TRBJ2-1
v_gene: TRBV5-5
d_gene: TRBD1
abundance: few
CDR3nt: TGTGCCAGCAGCCAAGGTCCCAGGGGGAGTTGGAATGAGCAGTTCTTC
CDR3aa: CASSQGPRGSWNEQFF

j_gene: TRBJ2-7
v_gene: TRBV20-1
d_gene: TRBD1
abundance: .
CDR3nt: TGCAGTGCTAGCCCAGGGGGATCCTCCTACGAGCAGTACTTC
CDR3aa: CSASPGGSSYEQYF

j_gene: TRBJ1-2
v_gene: TRBV24-1
d_gene: .
abundance: .
CDR3nt: TGTGCCACCAGTGAAAACGGAGGCTATGGCTACACCTTC
CDR3aa: CATSENGGYGYTF

j_gene: TRBJ2-1
v_gene: TRBV10-3
d_gene: .
abundance: .
CDR3nt: TGTGCCATCAGGTTTGAGGGGTCGGGCCAGGAGTTCTTC
CDR3aa: CAIRFEGSGQEFF

j_gene: TRBJ2-7
v_gene: TRBV25-1
d_gene: .
abundance: .
CDR3nt: TGTGCCAGCAGTGTCCTCGGTGGGTACGAGCAGTACTTC
CDR3aa: CASSVLGGYEQYF

j_gene: TRBJ2-7
v_gene: TRBV3-1
d_gene: .
abundance: .
CDR3nt: TGTGCCAGCAGCCAAGCGACCGACACTTACGAGCAGTACTTC
CDR3aa: CASSQATDTYEQYF

j_gene: TRBJ2-7
v_gene: TRBV20-1
d_gene: .
abundance: .
CDR3nt: TGCAGTGCTAGGGCCTACCTAAGCTCCTACGAGCAGTACTTC
CDR3aa: CSARAYLSSYEQYF

j_gene: TRBJ2-1
v_gene: TRBV12-3/TRBV12-4
d_gene: TRBD2
abundance: .
CDR3nt: TGTGCCAGCAGACCCCCCGGTAGCGGGACCTACAATGAGCAGTTCTTC
CDR3aa: CASRPPGSGTYNEQFF

j_gene: TRBJ2-5
v_gene: TRBV6-5
d_gene: .
abundance: .
CDR3nt: TGTACCAGCAGTTCCACCGGGACACAACAAGAGACCCAGTACTTC
CDR3aa: CTSSSTGTQQETQYF

j_gene: TRBJ1-2
v_gene: TRBV12-3/TRBV12-4
d_gene: .
abundance: few
CDR3nt: TGTGCCAGCAGCCCGGACAGACGATTCTATGGCTACACCTTC
CDR3aa: CASSPDRRFYGYTF

j_gene: TRBJ2-3
v_gene: TRBV7-3
d_gene: .
abundance: .
CDR3nt: TGTGCCAGCAGCTCTGGACACCTCACAGATACGCAGTATTTT
CDR3aa: CASSSGHLTDTQYF

j_gene: TRBJ1-2
v_gene: TRBV3-1
d_gene: TRBD1
abundance: .
CDR3nt: TGTGCCAGCAGCCAAACCACAGGCCAGGGGGACACCTTC
CDR3aa: CASSQTTGQGDTF

j_gene: TRBJ2-5
v_gene: TRBV5-1
d_gene: .
abundance: .
CDR3nt: TGCGCCAGCAGCTTTGACGGGAAACGGGAGACCCAGTACTTC
CDR3aa: CASSFDGKRETQYF

j_gene: TRBJ2-1
v_gene: TRBV30
d_gene: .
abundance: once
CDR3nt: TGTGCCTGGAGTGTACGACAGCGGAAGGGTTACAATGAGCAGTTCTTC
CDR3aa: CAWSVRQRKGYNEQFF

j_gene: TRBJ2-1
v_gene: TRBV6-2/TRBV6-3
d_gene: TRBD2
abundance: few
CDR3nt: TGTGCCAGCACTTATTTGCGGGGGGCCTATGAGCAGTTCTTC
CDR3aa: CASTYLRGAYEQFF

j_gene: TRBJ2-6
v_gene: TRBV10-3
d_gene: .
abundance: .
CDR3nt: TGTGCCATCAGTGAGTCAGCAATCAGGGCCCGGAGAGATGGGGCCAACGTCCTGACTTTC
CDR3aa: CAISESAIRARRDGANVLTF

j_gene: TRBJ1-1
v_gene: TRBV12-3/TRBV12-4
d_gene: TRBD1
abundance: .
CDR3nt: TGTGCCAGCACTCGGACCGTCGGACAGGGGACCTTGAACACTGAAGCTTTCTTT
CDR3aa: CASTRTVGQGTLNTEAFF

j_gene: TRBJ1-4
v_gene: TRBV6-6
d_gene: .
abundance: few
CDR3nt: TGTGCCAGCAGTTACTCGTTAGGTTCTAATGAAAAACTGTTTTTT
CDR3aa: CASSYSLGSNEKLFF

j_gene: TRBJ2-3
v_gene: TRBV27
d_gene: .
abundance: .
CDR3nt: TGTGCCAGCAGTTTAAGCAGGGGAATCACAGATACGCAGTATTTT
CDR3aa: CASSLSRGITDTQYF

j_gene: TRBJ2-3
v_gene: TRBV12-3/TRBV12-4
d_gene: TRBD2
abundance: once
CDR3nt: TGTGCCAGCAGTTGGTTAGGAGCGGGGGACACAGATACGCAGTATTTT
CDR3aa: CASSWLGAGDTDTQYF

j_gene: TRBJ2-5
v_gene: TRBV5-1
d_gene: .
abundance: few
CDR3nt: TGCGCCAGTCTATCGGGGGACCAAGAGACCCAGTACTTC
CDR3aa: CASLSGDQETQYF

j_gene: TRBJ2-5
v_gene: TRBV20-1
d_gene: TRBD2
abundance: .
CDR3nt: TGCAGTGCTAGAACCGGGACTAGCGGGAGGGCGGGAGAGACCCAGTACTTC
CDR3aa: CSARTGTSGRAGETQYF

j_gene: TRBJ2-5
v_gene: TRBV10-3
d_gene: TRBD1
abundance: .
CDR3nt: TGTGCCATCAGTGAGCCGGACAGGGGGTACCCCCAAGAGACCCAGTACTTC
CDR3aa: CAISEPDRGYPQETQYF

j_gene: TRBJ1-5
v_gene: TRBV4-1
d_gene: .
abundance: .
CDR3nt: TGCGCCAGCAGAGCACTAGCTAGTGGACAGCCCCAGCATTTT
CDR3aa: CASRALASGQPQHF

j_gene: TRBJ2-3
v_gene: TRBV5-6
d_gene: .
abundance: .
CDR3nt: TGTGCCAGCAGCTTTACGTGGGGCGGCGGCACAGATACGCAGTATTTT
CDR3aa: CASSFTWGGGTDTQYF

j_gene: TRBJ2-1
v_gene: TRBV28
d_gene: TRBD1
abundance: .
CDR3nt: TGTGCCGGCAGTGCTGGCAGGGGGCCCCCCAATGAGCAGTTCTTC
CDR3aa: CAGSAGRGPPNEQFF

j_gene: TRBJ2-7
v_gene: TRBV5-1
d_gene: .
abundance: .
CDR3nt: TGCGCCAGCAGTCCAAAGCCGCATTGGACCTTCGGAGGGGACAATGAGCAGTACTTC
CDR3aa: CASSPKPHWTFGGDNEQYF

j_gene: TRBJ2-7
v_gene: TRBV5-6
d_gene: TRBD2
abundance: few
CDR3nt: TGTGCCAGCAGCCGATTCGGGGGGGCAGACCTCCTGGAGCAGTACTTC
CDR3aa: CASSRFGGADLLEQYF

j_gene: TRBJ2-7
v_gene: TRBV11-3
d_gene: .
abundance: few
CDR3nt: TGTGCCAGCAGAGGGGCGGTGAGCTCCTACGAGCAGTACTTC
CDR3aa: CASRGAVSSYEQYF

j_gene: TRBJ2-3
v_gene: TRBV20-1
d_gene: .
abundance: .
CDR3nt: TGCAGTGCTAGAGATCGGCTAGCGATACCAGATACGCAGTATTTT
CDR3aa: CSARDRLAIPDTQYF

j_gene: TRBJ2-6
v_gene: TRBV20-1
d_gene: TRBD2
abundance: .
CDR3nt: TGCAGTGCTAGGGCGGGGGGTAGCTCTGGGGCCAACGTCCTGACTTTC
CDR3aa: CSARAGGSSGANVLTF

j_gene: TRBJ2-7
v_gene: TRBV5-1
d_gene: TRBD2
abundance: few
CDR3nt: TGCGCCAGCAGCTACGGGACTAGCAGTACCTACGAGCAGTACTTC
CDR3aa: CASSYGTSSTYEQYF

j_gene: TRBJ1-2
v_gene: TRBV3-1
d_gene: .
abundance: .
CDR3nt: TGTGCCAGCAGCCAAGGACAGGTTCCCAACTATGGCTACACCTTC
CDR3aa: CASSQGQVPNYGYTF

j_gene: TRBJ1-4
v_gene: TRBV12-3/TRBV12-4
d_gene: .
abundance: few
CDR3nt: TGTGCCAGCAGTCCTCCCGGGCCCCCAGGGCGAAAACTGTTTTTT
CDR3aa: CASSPPGPPGRKLFF

j_gene: TRBJ2-7
v_gene: TRBV5-1
d_gene: TRBD2
abundance: .
CDR3nt: TGCGCCAGCAGCAGGCTGAGCGGGAGCATACCCGAGCAGTACTTC
CDR3aa: CASSRLSGSIPEQYF

j_gene: TRBJ1-1
v_gene: TRBV12-3/TRBV12-4
d_gene: .
abundance: .
CDR3nt: TGTGCCAGCAGCCTACTTAGGACGGAGAGAGATGAAGCTTTCTTT
CDR3aa: CASSLLRTERDEAFF

j_gene: TRBJ2-7
v_gene: TRBV2
d_gene: TRBD2
abundance: .
CDR3nt: TGTGCCAGCAGTGTGGGACTAGCGGGGGGCTCCTCCTACGAGCAGTACTTC
CDR3aa: CASSVGLAGGSSYEQYF

j_gene: TRBJ1-2
v_gene: TRBV7-8
d_gene: .
abundance: .
CDR3nt: TGTGCCAGCAGCCACGTTTCAGGACAGTCCATCGGCGGCTACACCTTC
CDR3aa: CASSHVSGQSIGGYTF

j_gene: TRBJ2-1
v_gene: TRBV20-1
d_gene: .
abundance: .
CDR3nt: TGCAGTGCTAGGATACATCCCTCCTACAATGAGCAGTTCTTC
CDR3aa: CSARIHPSYNEQFF

j_gene: TRBJ1-2
v_gene: TRBV5-1
d_gene: TRBD1
abundance: .
CDR3nt: TGTGCCAGCAGCTTGGAGGGACAGGGGAACTATGGCTACACCTTC
CDR3aa: CASSLEGQGNYGYTF

j_gene: TRBJ1-1
v_gene: TRBV6-5
d_gene: TRBD1
abundance: .
CDR3nt: TGTGCCAGCAGTTACTTTGATGGGACAGGGGTTTACACTGAAGCTTTCTTT
CDR3aa: CASSYFDGTGVYTEAFF

j_gene: TRBJ2-3
v_gene: TRBV11-3
d_gene: .
abundance: few
CDR3nt: TGTGCCAGCAGCTTAGCGGCAACCGATACGCAGTATTTT
CDR3aa: CASSLAATDTQYF

j_gene: TRBJ1-1
v_gene: TRBV6-1
d_gene: TRBD1
abundance: .
CDR3nt: TGTGCCAGCAGTGCAGGGGGGGCTACTGAAGCTTTCTTT
CDR3aa: CASSAGGATEAFF

j_gene: TRBJ2-6
v_gene: TRBV4-1
d_gene: .
abundance: few
CDR3nt: TGCGCCAGCAGCCAAGTTAAGGGGTCAAGCCCCTACTTCTCTGGGGCCAACGTCCTGACTTTC
CDR3aa: CASSQVKGSSPYFSGANVLTF

j_gene: TRBJ2-3
v_gene: TRBV7-9
d_gene: TRBD2
abundance: few
CDR3nt: TGTGCCAGCAGGAAGACTAGCGCTTTCACAGATACGCAGTATTTT
CDR3aa: CASRKTSAFTDTQYF

j_gene: TRBJ2-3
v_gene: TRBV12-3/TRBV12-4
d_gene: TRBD1
abundance: .
CDR3nt: TGTGCCAGCACCCTGACAGGGATCACAGCAGATACGCAGTATTTT
CDR3aa: CASTLTGITADTQYF

j_gene: TRBJ1-4
v_gene: TRBV6-1
d_gene: .
abundance: .
CDR3nt: TGTGCCAGCAGTGAGGAGGCAACTAATGAAAAACTGTTTTTT
CDR3aa: CASSEEATNEKLFF

j_gene: TRBJ1-2
v_gene: TRBV10-3
d_gene: .
abundance: .
CDR3nt: TGTGCCATCTTCGAGGGGAGGGATGGCTACACCTTC
CDR3aa: CAIFEGRDGYTF

j_gene: TRBJ2-1
v_gene: TRBV6-1
d_gene: TRBD1
abundance: .
CDR3nt: TGTGCCAGCACGGGACAGGGGGTCCTGGGACACAATGAGCAGTTCTTC
CDR3aa: CASTGQGVLGHNEQFF

j_gene: TRBJ1-1
v_gene: TRBV20-1
d_gene: .
abundance: few
CDR3nt: TGCAGTGCCTTACCTACCAACACTGAAGCTTTCTTT
CDR3aa: CSALPTNTEAFF

j_gene: TRBJ1-1
v_gene: TRBV6-5
d_gene: .
abundance: few
CDR3nt: TGTGCCAGCAGTTACCTTGGGAACACTGAAGCTTTCTTT
CDR3aa: CASSYLGNTEAFF

j_gene: TRBJ2-7
v_gene: TRBV5-1
d_gene: .
abundance: .
CDR3nt: TGCGCCAGCAGCTTGTGGCAGGGCGGGGACGAGCAGTACTTC
CDR3aa: CASSLWQGGDEQYF

j_gene: TRBJ2-7
v_gene: TRBV5-1
d_gene: .
abundance: .
CDR3nt: TGCGCCAGCAGCGAAGGACAGATTTACGAGCAGTACTTC
CDR3aa: CASSEGQIYEQYF